The next 14 T cell receptor beta chains were all read from a single sample in a study of blood T cell repertoires in COVID-19. Clones were read by immunoSEQ multiplex PCR, and TCRdb kept only the in-frame ones, dropping some. This sample yields 250,000 to 350,000 clones, of which under 90% are seen a single time; 0.94% belongs to the top ten. Sample: peripheral blood. All receptors come from a woman aged 40-49 years who had recovered from COVID-19.

The CDR3 spells CASSVDEGSLNTEAFF. In DNA form, the CDR3 reads TGTGCCAGCAGCGTAGATGAAGGGAGTTTGAACACTGAAGCTTTCTTT. The J gene is TRBJ1-1, the V gene TRBV9, with D unclear. V was cut by 0 bases and J by 0 bases, with 12 bases left in between. This CDR3 spans 16 amino acids. Germline CDR1 reads SGDLS; CDR2 reads YYNGEE. The complete variable domain, with remaining parts taken from reference TRBV9 and TRBJ1-1, reads DSGVTQTPKHLITATGQRVTLRCSPRSGDLSVYWYQQSLDQGLQFLIQYYNGEERAKGNILERFSAQQFPDLHSELNLSSLELGDSALYFCASSVDEGSLNTEAFFGQGTRLTVV.

V usage is TRBV20-1 and J usage is TRBJ2-3; D not certain. The CDR3 is made up of 13 amino acids. Trimming cost V 3 bases and J 7 bases, with 14 bases left between them. The germline CDR1 and CDR2 sequences are DFQATT and SNEGSKA (reference sequence). CDR3 sequence reads: CSASVETTYTQYF. DNA of the CDR3: TGCAGTGCTAGTGTTGAGACAACATATACGCAGTATTTT.

The J gene is TRBJ1-1, the V gene TRBV7-2; unclear D gene. Germline V gene data show CDR1 as SGHTA and CDR2 as FQGNSA. With 4 bases removed from V and 0 bases from J, the gap between germline ends came to 6 bases. CDR3 length: 13 residues. CDR3 sequence reads: CASSSEVNTEAFF. The CDR3, as DNA: TGTGCCAGCAGCTCTGAGGTGAACACTGAAGCTTTCTTT.

The rearrangement joins TRBV5-6 to TRBJ2-1; tentative D call: TRBD1 (5 bases). V was trimmed by 0 bases and J by 6 bases, leaving 16 bases between them. The length of the CDR3 is 16 residues. Germline CDR1 and CDR2: SGHDT and YYEEEE. CDR3 sequence reads: CASSLDSRWGGNEQFF. DNA for the CDR3: TGTGCCAGCAGCTTGGACTCAAGGTGGGGCGGCAATGAGCAGTTCTTC.

This clone was seen a single time. The rearrangement links TRBV11-1 to TRBJ2-7; TRBD2 matches at 7 bases. The germline gives CDR1 SGHAT, CDR2 FQDESV (reference sequence). This CDR3 spans 16 amino acids. The junction had 16 bases not matched to a gene; V was cut back by 5 bases and J by 6 bases. The CDR3 coding sequence is TGTGCCAGCAGCCCCCCCGGAGGGAGGGTTACTCCCGAGCAGTACTTC. Protein sequence: CASSPPGGRVTPEQYF.

The chain combines TRBV15 with TRBJ1-2, with D possibly TRBD1 on 6 matching bases. V was clipped by 5 bases and J by 10 bases, with 11 bases between them. CDR1 LNHNV and CDR2 YYDKDF come from the germline V gene (reference sequence). CDR3 length: 11 amino acids. The CDR3 DNA reads TGTGCCACCAGCCGACAGGCGGTCTACACCTTC. This codes for CATSRQAVYTF.

V and J are TRBV7-9 and TRBJ2-7, with D possibly TRBD2 on 7 matching bases. Germline lookup yields CDR1 SEHNR and CDR2 FQNEAQ (reference sequence). V was clipped by 7 bases and J by 3 bases, with 16 bases between them. This CDR3 is built from 14 residues. The CDR3 is CASNNGGAFYEQYF. CDR3 bases: TGTGCCAGCAACAATGGGGGGGCATTCTACGAGCAGTACTTC.

The chain has TRBV4-2 and TRBJ1-2, with no clear D. Trimming left V 3 bases short and J 5 bases short, with 10 bases between. Looked up from germline, CDR1 is LGHNA and CDR2 is YNFKEQ. The length of the CDR3 is 13 residues. The CDR3 loop is CASSQGLDYGYTF. The CDR3 DNA is TGTGCCAGCAGCCAGGGCCTTGATTATGGCTACACCTTC.

The V gene is TRBV15, the J gene TRBJ2-7, with 10 bases that match TRBD2. Germline trimming cut 0 bases from V and 3 bases from J; bases unmatched to any gene: 8. The CDR3 is made up of 17 amino acids. CDR1 is LNHNV, CDR2 YYDKDF, per germline (reference sequence). The CDR3 is CATSRDQRGGDYYEQYF. As DNA, the CDR3 is TGTGCCACCAGCAGAGATCAGCGGGGGGGAGACTACTACGAGCAGTACTTC.

The chain is built from TRBV30 and TRBJ1-3; 7 bases match TRBD1. CDR1 is GTSNPN and CDR2 is SVGIG in the germline V gene (reference sequence). V lost 1 base to trimming and J lost 0 bases; unmatched junction nucleotides: 18. This CDR3 is 20 amino acids long. The CDR3 DNA is TGTGCCTGGAGTGACCCCGCGAAAACAGGGGTCCTCACCTCTGGAAACACCATATATTTT. Its protein product is CAWSDPAKTGVLTSGNTIYF.

The rearrangement links TRBV3-1 (or the pseudogene TRBV3-2) to TRBJ2-1, with a tentative D call TRBD2 (6 bases). V dropped 6 bases and J dropped 14 bases, with 17 bases sitting between them. The CDR3 loop spans 12 amino acids. Germline V lookup: CDR1 LGHDT, CDR2 YNNKEL (reference sequence). The CDR3 reads CASRSEGTAKFF. DNA for the CDR3: TGTGCCAGCAGGAGCGAAGGGACTGCCAAGTTCTTC.

The gene calls are TRBV19 and TRBJ1-5; D gene uncertain. CDR1 and CDR2 (germline): LNHDA, SQIVND (reference sequence). The V gene lost 6 bases and the J gene lost 1 base, with 10 bases spanning the gap. This CDR3 is built from 14 residues. The CDR3: CASSTGLSNQPQHF. The CDR3, as DNA: TGTGCCAGTAGCACCGGACTGAGCAATCAGCCCCAGCATTTT.

As DNA, the CDR3 is TGTGCCAGCAGTCCAGGGGGTTATAGCAATCAGCCCCAGCATTTT. Translated, it gives CASSPGGYSNQPQHF. The chain is built from TRBV27 and TRBJ1-5; the match to TRBD1 covers 7 bases. V dropped 5 bases and J dropped 0; count of bases not matched to a gene: 4. Germline values: CDR1 MNHEY, CDR2 SMNVEV (reference sequence). This CDR3 is 15 amino acids long.

The genes are TRBV30 and TRBJ2-6; D not resolved. The V and J ends lost 4 bases and 3 bases respectively, with 10 bases between them. The CDR3 is made up of 14 amino acids. From germline, CDR1 is GTSNPN and CDR2 SVGIG (reference sequence). Written as DNA, the CDR3 is TGTGCCTGGAATCCGGGTGGTGGGGCCAACGTCCTGACTTTC. Its protein is CAWNPGGGANVLTF.